The 5 T cell receptor beta chains listed next were all sequenced from one sample in a study of identical twins. TCRdb reprocessed the 5' RACE reads via MiXCR and lists one record per CDR3 protein. This table holds about 290,000 distinct CDR3 sequences, over 8.5% found once. The sample was also reused in another study, on yellow fever vaccine responses in identical twins.

The sequenced material came from CD8+ T cells sorted from blood. These receptors came from a woman between 18 and 29 years old in good health.

On this clonotype: A read error is possible here, since a much larger clone lies one base away. The CDR3 DNA reads as TGCAGTGCTAGAGACCTAGTGGGGAACGCCTACGAGCAGTACTTC. This translates into CSARDLVGNAYEQYF. V is TRBV20-1 and J is TRBJ2-7; D is unresolved. The germline V and J ends were trimmed by 0 bases and 2 bases, with 14 bases remaining between them. CDR3 length: 15 amino acids. Germline V gives CDR1 DFQATT, CDR2 SNEGSKA (reference sequence).

As to this clonotype: A single base separates this from a much larger clone, so it may be a read error. The chain links TRBV21-1 to TRBJ1-5. TRBV21-1 is noted as a pseudogene. The CDR3 contains 16 residues. The CDR3 here is CVSSRWESNSNQPQHF. In DNA, the CDR3 is TGTGTCAGCAGCAGATGGGAGTCGAATAGCAATCAGCCCCAGCATTTT.

This clonotype showed up just a few times. V gene TRBV6-5 combines with J gene TRBJ2-7, with 9 bases fitting TRBD1. The CDR3 contains 19 residues. Germline CDR1 MNHEY, CDR2 SVGAGI. After removal of 0 bases from V and 3 bases from J, the junction contained 15 bases not matched to a gene. For the CDR3, the DNA is TGTGCCAGCAGTTACTCGACGGGACAGGGTGGGGTTGACTACTACGAGCAGTACTTC. Translation: CASSYSTGQGGVDYYEQYF.

This clonotype occurred a few times. J is TRBJ2-1 and V is TRBV10-3, with D tentatively TRBD1 (6 bases). CDR1 ENHRY and CDR2 SYGVKD come from the germline V gene. The CDR3 consists of 12 residues. The ends were cut back, 8 bases at V and 10 bases at J, with 15 bases in the middle. CDR3 nucleotide sequence: TGTGCCATCGCTACCCCCGGGACAGAGCAGTTCTTC. Translating it yields CAIATPGTEQFF.

In its sample, this clonotype was seen many times. The chain joins TRBV6-4 to TRBJ2-3; tentative D call: TRBD2 (6 bases). Deletions cut 2 bases from V and 0 bases from J, with 12 bases between. This CDR3 spans 16 amino acids. CDR1 and CDR2 from the germline V gene are MRHNA and SNTAGT. DNA for the CDR3: TGTGCCAGCAGTGACCTGGACTACGCTAGCACAGATACGCAGTATTTT. Its translation is CASSDLDYASTDTQYF.